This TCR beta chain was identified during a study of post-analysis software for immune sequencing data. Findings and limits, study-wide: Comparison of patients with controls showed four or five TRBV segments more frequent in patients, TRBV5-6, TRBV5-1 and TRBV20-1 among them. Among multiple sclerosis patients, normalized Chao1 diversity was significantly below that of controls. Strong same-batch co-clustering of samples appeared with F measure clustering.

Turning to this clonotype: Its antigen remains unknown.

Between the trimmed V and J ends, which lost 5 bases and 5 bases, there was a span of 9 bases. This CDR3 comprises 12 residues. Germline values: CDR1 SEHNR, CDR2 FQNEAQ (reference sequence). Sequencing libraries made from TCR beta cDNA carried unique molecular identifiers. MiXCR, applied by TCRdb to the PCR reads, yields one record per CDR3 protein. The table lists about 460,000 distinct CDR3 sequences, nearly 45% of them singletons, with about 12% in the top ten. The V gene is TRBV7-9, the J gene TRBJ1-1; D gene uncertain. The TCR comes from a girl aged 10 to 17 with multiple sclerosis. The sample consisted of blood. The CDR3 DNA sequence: TGTGCCAGCAGCGGTCTGGGGACTGAAGCTTTCTTT. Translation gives CASSGLGTEAFF. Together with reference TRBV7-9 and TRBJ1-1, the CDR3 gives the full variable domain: DTGVSQNPRHKITKRGQNVTFRCDPISEHNRLYWYRQTLGQGPEFLTYFQNEAQLEKSRLLSDRFSAERPKGSFSTLEIQRTEQGDSAMYLCASSGLGTEAFFGQGTRLTVV.